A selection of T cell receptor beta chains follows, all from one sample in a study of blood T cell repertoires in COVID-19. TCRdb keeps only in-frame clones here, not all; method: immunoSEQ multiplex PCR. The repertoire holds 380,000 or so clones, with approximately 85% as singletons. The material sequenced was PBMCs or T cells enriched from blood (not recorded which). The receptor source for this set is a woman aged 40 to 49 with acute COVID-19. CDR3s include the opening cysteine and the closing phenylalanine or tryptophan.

CDR3aa: CASGFLLDNEQFF
v_gene: TRBV12-5

CDR3aa: CASSLSPQAEQYF
v_gene: TRBV5-5

CDR3aa: CASSEAPDYEQYF
v_gene: TRBV2

CDR3aa: CASSPKQGKSSGNTIYF
v_gene: TRBV18

CDR3aa: CASSGQGSSPLHF
v_gene: TRBV19

CDR3aa: CASSGGTHEQYF
v_gene: TRBV27

CDR3aa: CASSTRQVPNQPQHF
v_gene: TRBV28

CDR3aa: CASSLGRWGNTEAFF
v_gene: TRBV11-2

CDR3aa: CALEGAAYGYTF
v_gene: TRBV30

CDR3aa: CAISEGREQYF
v_gene: TRBV10-3

CDR3aa: CASGLWDTYGDTEAFF
v_gene: TRBV12-5

CDR3aa: CASSYNRGQDGYTF
v_gene: TRBV6-5

CDR3aa: CASSPTGTDYGYTF
v_gene: TRBV18

CDR3aa: CASSYGGSGELFF
v_gene: TRBV6-2/TRBV6-3

CDR3aa: CASSPRGGAYTEAFF
v_gene: TRBV7-2

CDR3aa: CASSGRGGGTDTQYF
v_gene: TRBV11-3

CDR3aa: CASSLSGAGGDGYTF
v_gene: TRBV3-1/TRBV3-2

CDR3aa: CSVALQGSNQPQHF
v_gene: TRBV29-1

CDR3aa: CSVERTGMDTEAFF
v_gene: TRBV29-1

CDR3aa: CAWSEGVVNYGYTF
v_gene: TRBV30

CDR3aa: CAISRTPGGYEQYF
v_gene: TRBV10-3

CDR3aa: CATSGYRDREGFGKLFF
v_gene: TRBV15

CDR3aa: CSARANEQFF
v_gene: TRBV20-1

CDR3aa: CASSQSPVVESPQHF
v_gene: TRBV3-1/TRBV3-2

CDR3aa: CASKIGAGYEQYF
v_gene: TRBV28

CDR3aa: CASSPQQGRLAEAFF
v_gene: TRBV5-1

CDR3aa: CASSLGQGSSGANVLTF
v_gene: TRBV5-1

CDR3aa: CASSMGTGVRNQPQHF
v_gene: TRBV19

CDR3aa: CASSYFRVTGYTF
v_gene: TRBV12-3/TRBV12-4

CDR3aa: CASSEVRSDTQYF
v_gene: TRBV10-2

CDR3aa: CAISESRPGGSPDTQYF
v_gene: TRBV10-3

CDR3aa: CASSLRPDEQYF
v_gene: TRBV11-2

CDR3aa: CSATLTTSEFF
v_gene: TRBV20-1

CDR3aa: CAWGDFRAFF
v_gene: TRBV30

CDR3aa: CASSLDRGFSPLHF
v_gene: TRBV7-9

CDR3aa: CASSHLGEQYF
v_gene: TRBV6-5

CDR3aa: CASSHATGGDGYTF
v_gene: TRBV25-1

CDR3aa: CASSWKGLFF
v_gene: TRBV14

CDR3aa: CASSLGTGAGITEAFF
v_gene: TRBV5-6

CDR3aa: CASSVGGQGQETQYF
v_gene: TRBV9

CDR3aa: CASRDREDQPQHF
v_gene: TRBV2

CDR3aa: CASSVGRGEKLFF
v_gene: TRBV9

CDR3aa: CATSEPGGRETQYF
v_gene: TRBV24-1

CDR3aa: CATSDSVGQGGSNQPQHF
v_gene: TRBV24-1

CDR3aa: CARSLRLAGAQETQYF
v_gene: TRBV5-3

CDR3aa: CASSRGLLEGAFF
v_gene: TRBV5-8